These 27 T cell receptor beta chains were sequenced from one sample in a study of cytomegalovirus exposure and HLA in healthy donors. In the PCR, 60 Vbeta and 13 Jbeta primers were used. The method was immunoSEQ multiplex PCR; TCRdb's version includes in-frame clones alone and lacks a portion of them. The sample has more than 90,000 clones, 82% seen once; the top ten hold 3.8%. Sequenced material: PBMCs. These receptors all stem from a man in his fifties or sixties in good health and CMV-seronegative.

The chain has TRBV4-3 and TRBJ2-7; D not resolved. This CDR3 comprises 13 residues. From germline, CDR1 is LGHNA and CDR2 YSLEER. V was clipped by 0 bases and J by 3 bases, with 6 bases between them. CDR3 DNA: TGCGCCAGCAGCCAAGAAGCCCACTACGAGCAGTACTTC. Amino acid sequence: CASSQEAHYEQYF.

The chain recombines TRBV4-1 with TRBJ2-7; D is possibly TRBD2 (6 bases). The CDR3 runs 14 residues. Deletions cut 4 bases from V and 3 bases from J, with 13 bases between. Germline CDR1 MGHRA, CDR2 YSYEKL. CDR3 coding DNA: TGCGCCAGCAGCCCACAGGAGGGGCGCTACGAGCAGTACTTC. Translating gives CASSPQEGRYEQYF.

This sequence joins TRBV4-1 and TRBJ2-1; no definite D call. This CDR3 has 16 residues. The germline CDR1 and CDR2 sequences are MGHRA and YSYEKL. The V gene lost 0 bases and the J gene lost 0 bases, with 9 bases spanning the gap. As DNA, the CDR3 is TGCGCCAGCAGCCAAGATCGTGGGCTCTCCTACAATGAGCAGTTCTTC. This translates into CASSQDRGLSYNEQFF.

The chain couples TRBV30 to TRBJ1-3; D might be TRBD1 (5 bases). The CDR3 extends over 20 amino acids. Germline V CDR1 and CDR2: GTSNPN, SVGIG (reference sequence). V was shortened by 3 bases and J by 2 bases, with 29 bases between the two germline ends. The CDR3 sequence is CAWRGSKPGEQGYAGNTIYF. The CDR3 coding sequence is TGTGCCTGGAGGGGGTCCAAACCGGGGGAACAAGGGTACGCTGGAAACACCATATATTTT.

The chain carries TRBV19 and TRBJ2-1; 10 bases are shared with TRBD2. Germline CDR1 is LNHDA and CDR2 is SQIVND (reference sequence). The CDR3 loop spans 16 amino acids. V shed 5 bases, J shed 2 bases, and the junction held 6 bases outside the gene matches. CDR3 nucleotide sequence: TGTGCCAGTAGTCCGGGGAGCGGGAGGGCCTACAATGAGCAGTTCTTC. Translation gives CASSPGSGRAYNEQFF. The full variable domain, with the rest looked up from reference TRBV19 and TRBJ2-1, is DGGITQSPKYLFRKEGQNVTLSCEQNLNHDAMYWYRQDPGQGLRLIYYSQIVNDFQKGDIAEGYSVSREKKESFPLTVTSAQKNPTAFYLCASSPGSGRAYNEQFFGPGTRLTVL.

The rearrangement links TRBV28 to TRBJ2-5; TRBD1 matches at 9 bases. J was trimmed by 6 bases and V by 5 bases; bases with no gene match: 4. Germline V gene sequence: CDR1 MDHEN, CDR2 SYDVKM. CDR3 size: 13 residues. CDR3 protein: CASSPGQGKTQYF. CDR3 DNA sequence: TGTGCCAGCAGTCCCGGACAGGGGAAGACCCAGTACTTC.

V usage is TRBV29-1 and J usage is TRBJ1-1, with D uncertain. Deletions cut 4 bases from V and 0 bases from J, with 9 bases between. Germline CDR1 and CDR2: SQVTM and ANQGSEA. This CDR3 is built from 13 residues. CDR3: CSVARVLNTEAFF. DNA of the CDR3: TGCAGCGTTGCCCGGGTTTTGAACACTGAAGCTTTCTTT.

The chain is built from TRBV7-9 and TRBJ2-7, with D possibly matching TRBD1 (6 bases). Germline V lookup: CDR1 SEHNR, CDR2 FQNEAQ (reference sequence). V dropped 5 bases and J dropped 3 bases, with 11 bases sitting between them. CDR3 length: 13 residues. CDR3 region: CASSARQDYEQYF. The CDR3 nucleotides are TGTGCCAGCAGCGCCCGACAGGACTACGAGCAGTACTTC.

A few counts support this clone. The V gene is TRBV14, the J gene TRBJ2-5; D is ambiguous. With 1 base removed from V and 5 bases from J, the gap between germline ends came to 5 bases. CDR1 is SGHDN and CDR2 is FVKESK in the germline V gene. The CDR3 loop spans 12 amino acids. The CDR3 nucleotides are TGTGCCAGCAGCCAAGTGCGGGAGACCCAGTACTTC. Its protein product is CASSQVRETQYF.

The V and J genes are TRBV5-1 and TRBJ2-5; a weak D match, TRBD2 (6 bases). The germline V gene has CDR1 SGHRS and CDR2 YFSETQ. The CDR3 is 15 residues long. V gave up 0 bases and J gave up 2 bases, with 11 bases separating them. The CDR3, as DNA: TGCGCCAGCAGCTTGGGACGGGGGTCACAAGAGACCCAGTACTTC. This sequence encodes CASSLGRGSQETQYF.

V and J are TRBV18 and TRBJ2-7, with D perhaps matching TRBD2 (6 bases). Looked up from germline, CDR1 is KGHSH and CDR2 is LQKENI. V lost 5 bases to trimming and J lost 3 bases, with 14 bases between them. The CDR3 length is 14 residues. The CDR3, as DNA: TGTGCCAGCTCAGGCAGGGCGGGAAACTACGAGCAGTACTTC. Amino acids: CASSGRAGNYEQYF.

This chain's CDR3 is CASSPPSGSANEQFF. The CDR3 DNA follows: TGTGCCAGCAGCCCACCCAGCGGGAGTGCCAATGAGCAGTTCTTC. The chain has TRBV7-9 and TRBJ2-1; TRBD2 matches 8 bases. The ends lost 5 bases at V and 6 bases at J; junction bases unmatched: 9. Germline V lookup: CDR1 SEHNR, CDR2 FQNEAQ (reference sequence). The CDR3 totals 15 residues.

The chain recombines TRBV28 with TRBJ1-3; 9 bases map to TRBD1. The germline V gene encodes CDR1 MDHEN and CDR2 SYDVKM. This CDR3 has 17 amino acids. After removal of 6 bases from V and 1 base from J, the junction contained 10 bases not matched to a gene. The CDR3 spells CASSLTGTGMSGNTIYF. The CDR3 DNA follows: TGTGCCAGCAGCCTAACCGGGACAGGGATGTCTGGAAACACCATATATTTT.

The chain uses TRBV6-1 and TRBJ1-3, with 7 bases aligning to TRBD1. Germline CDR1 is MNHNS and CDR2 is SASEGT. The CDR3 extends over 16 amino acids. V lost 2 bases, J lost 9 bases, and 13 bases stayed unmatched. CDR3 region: CASSESGQVLSVTIYF. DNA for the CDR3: TGTGCCAGCAGTGAATCAGGACAGGTGTTATCAGTCACCATATATTTT.

CDR3 sequence (DNA): TGTGCCAGCAGCTTGTCGGGACAGGGCACAGATACGCAGTATTTT. This sequence encodes CASSLSGQGTDTQYF. V is TRBV5-4 and J is TRBJ2-3; 8 bases line up with TRBD1. CDR3 length: 15 residues. CDR1 and CDR2 from the germline V gene are SGHNT and YYREEE (reference sequence). V gave up 1 base and J gave up 1 base; unmatched junction bases: 2.

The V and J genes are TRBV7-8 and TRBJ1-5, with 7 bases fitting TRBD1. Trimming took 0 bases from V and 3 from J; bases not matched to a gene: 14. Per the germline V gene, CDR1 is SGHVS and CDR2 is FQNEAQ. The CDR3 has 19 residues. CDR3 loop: CASSLAGRTGAWDNQPQHF. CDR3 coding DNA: TGTGCCAGCAGCTTAGCTGGTAGAACAGGGGCGTGGGACAATCAGCCCCAGCATTTT.

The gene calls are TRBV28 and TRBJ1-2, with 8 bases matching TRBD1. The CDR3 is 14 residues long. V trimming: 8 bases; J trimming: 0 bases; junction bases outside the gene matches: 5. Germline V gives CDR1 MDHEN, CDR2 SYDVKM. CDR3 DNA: TGTGCCAGCGGACAGGGACCAGCTAACTATGGCTACACCTTC. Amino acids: CASGQGPANYGYTF.

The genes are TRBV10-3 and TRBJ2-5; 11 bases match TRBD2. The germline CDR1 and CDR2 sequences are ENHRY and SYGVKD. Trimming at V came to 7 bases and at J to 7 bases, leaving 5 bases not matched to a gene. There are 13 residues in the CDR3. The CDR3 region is CAINSGRASTQYF. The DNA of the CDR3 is TGTGCCATCAATAGCGGGAGGGCTTCGACCCAGTACTTC.

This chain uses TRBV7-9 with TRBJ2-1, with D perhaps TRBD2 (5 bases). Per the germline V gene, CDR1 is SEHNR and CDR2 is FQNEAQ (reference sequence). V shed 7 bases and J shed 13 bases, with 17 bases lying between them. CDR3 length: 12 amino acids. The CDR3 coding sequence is TGTGCCAGCATCCTCGGGGAAGCCGCTCAGTTCTTC. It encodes CASILGEAAQFF.

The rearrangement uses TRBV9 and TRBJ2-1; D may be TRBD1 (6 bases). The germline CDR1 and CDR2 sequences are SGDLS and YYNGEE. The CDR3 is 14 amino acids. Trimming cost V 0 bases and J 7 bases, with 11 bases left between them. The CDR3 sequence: CASSVGQGSNEQFF. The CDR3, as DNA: TGTGCCAGCAGCGTAGGGCAGGGGTCGAATGAGCAGTTCTTC.

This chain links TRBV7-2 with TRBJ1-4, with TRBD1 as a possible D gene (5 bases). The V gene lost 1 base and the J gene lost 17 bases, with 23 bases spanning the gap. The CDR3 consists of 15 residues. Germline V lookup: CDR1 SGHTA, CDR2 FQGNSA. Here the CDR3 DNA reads TGTGCCAGCAGCTTAGGGGGCTTAGGCACAGCGTGGCCTTTTTTT. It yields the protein CASSLGGLGTAWPFF.

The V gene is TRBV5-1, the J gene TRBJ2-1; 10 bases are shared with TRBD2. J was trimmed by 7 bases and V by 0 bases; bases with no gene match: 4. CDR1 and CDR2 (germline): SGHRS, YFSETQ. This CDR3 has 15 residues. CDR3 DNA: TGCGCCAGCAGCTTGGTAGCGGGAGGCCGTAATGAGCAGTTCTTC. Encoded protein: CASSLVAGGRNEQFF.

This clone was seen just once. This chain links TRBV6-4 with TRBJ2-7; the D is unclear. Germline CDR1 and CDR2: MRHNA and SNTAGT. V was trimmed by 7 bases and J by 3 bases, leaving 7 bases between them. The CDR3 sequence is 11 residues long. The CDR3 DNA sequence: TGTGCCAGCAAACACCTCTACGAGCAGTACTTC. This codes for CASKHLYEQYF.

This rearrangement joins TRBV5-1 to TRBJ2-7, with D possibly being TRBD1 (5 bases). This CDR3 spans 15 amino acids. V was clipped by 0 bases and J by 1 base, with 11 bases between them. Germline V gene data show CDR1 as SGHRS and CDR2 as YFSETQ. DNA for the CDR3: TGCGCCAGCAGCTTGGAATCAGGGAAATCCTACGAGCAGTACTTC. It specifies CASSLESGKSYEQYF.

The CDR3 region has the DNA TGTGCCAGCCAGACACCTGGGCAGTTCTATGAGCAGTTCTTC. This gives the protein CASQTPGQFYEQFF. The V gene is TRBV18, the J gene TRBJ2-1; D is unclear. The CDR3 has 14 residues. With 8 bases removed from V and 8 bases from J, the gap between germline ends came to 19 bases. CDR1 and CDR2 from the germline V gene are KGHSH and LQKENI.

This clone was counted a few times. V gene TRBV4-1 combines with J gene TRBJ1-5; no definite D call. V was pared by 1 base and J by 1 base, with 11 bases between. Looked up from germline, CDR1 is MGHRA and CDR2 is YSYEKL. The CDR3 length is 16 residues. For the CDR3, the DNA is TGCGCCAGCAGCCAAGTACCAGGAACGAGCAATCAGCCCCAGCATTTT. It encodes CASSQVPGTSNQPQHF.

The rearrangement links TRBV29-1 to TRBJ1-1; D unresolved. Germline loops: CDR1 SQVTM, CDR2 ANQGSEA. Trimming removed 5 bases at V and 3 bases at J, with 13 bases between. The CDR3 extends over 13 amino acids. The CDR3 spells CSVLSPRDTEAFF. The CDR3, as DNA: TGCAGCGTTCTATCCCCGAGGGACACTGAAGCTTTCTTT.